Below, 28 T cell receptor gamma chains from the same sample are listed, as sequenced in a study of gamma delta lymphoproliferative disorders and STAT genes. Genomic DNA from isolated PBMCs served as the sequencing template. TCRdb re-called clones from the multiplex PCR reads using CATT. Among about 1,300 gamma-chain clones, 7% to 9.5% were seen once, and the ten largest hold around 57%. The sample was blood. The receptors come from a human donor with gamma-delta T-cell large granular lymphocyte leukemia.

This clone was seen ten or more times. The DNA of the CDR3 is TGTGCCTTGTGGGAGGTGCTTCGTTATTATAAGAAACTCTTT. This translates into CALWEVLRYYKKLF. V is TRGV9 and J is TRGJ1 or TRGJ2. Germline matching of the DNA provided the J gene here, since TCRdb leaves it blank. J was trimmed by 3 bases and V by 0 bases; bases with no gene match: 5. Germline V gene data show CDR1 as GITISATS and CDR2 as ISYDGTV (reference sequence). The CDR3 is 14 amino acids.

This clone is labeled medium-sized. J is TRGJ1 or TRGJ2 and V is TRGV2. The J gene, absent from TCRdb, was called here by matching the DNA to germline. After removal of 0 bases from V and 12 bases from J, the junction contained 17 bases not matched to a gene. CDR3 length: 15 amino acids. Germline CDR1 and CDR2: EGSNGY and YDSYNSKV. The CDR3 sequence: CATWDGPGPVRGKLF. Written as DNA, the CDR3 is TGTGCCACCTGGGACGGGCCGGGCCCAGTGAGGGGGAAACTCTTT.

This clone is labeled medium-sized. The chain couples TRGV8 to TRGJP1. TCRdb is silent on the J gene; assignment here came from matching the DNA to germline. The CDR3 is 16 residues long. Trimming removed 2 bases from V and 1 base from J; junction bases left unmatched: 7. Per germline, CDR1 VENAVY and CDR2 YDSYNSRV. CDR3 region: CATWDKRGTTGWFKIF. Here the CDR3 DNA reads TGTGCCACCTGGGATAAAAGGGGTACCACTGGTTGGTTCAAGATATTT.

A remark on this clone: This CDR3 is also generated by other DNA sequences in the sample. The chain has TRGV9 and TRGJ1 or TRGJ2. Assignment of the J gene here rests on matching the DNA to germline, because TCRdb gives none. There are 9 residues in the CDR3. V shed 8 bases, J shed 7 bases, and the junction held 2 bases outside the gene matches. Germline CDR1 GITISATS, CDR2 ISYDGTV (reference sequence). The CDR3 DNA sequence: TGTGCCTTGTCATATAAGAAACTCTTT. Its protein product is CALSYKKLF.

There are many counts of this clone. The V gene is TRGV9, the J gene TRGJ1 or TRGJ2. The J gene is absent in TCRdb and was assigned here via DNA matching to germline. This CDR3 is 9 amino acids long. Germline CDR1 and CDR2: GITISATS and ISYDGTV (reference sequence). The CDR3 sequence: CAAYYKKLF. The DNA of the CDR3 is TGTGCTGCTTATTATAAGAAACTCTTT.

This clone is deemed medium-sized. This may come from a read error, since a much larger clone is one base off. The chain carries TRGV11 and TRGJP1. TCRdb offers no J gene call, so here the DNA was matched to germline to obtain one. TRGV11 is reported as an ORF; its role is uncertain. The CDR3 runs 17 residues. CDR3 in DNA: TGTGCCTGCTGGATTCTTAGGGATTATACCAATGGTTGGTTCAAGATATTT. Its translation: CACWILRDYTNGWFKIF.

The rearrangement joins TRGV8 to TRGJ1 or TRGJ2. Here the J gene came from matching the DNA to germline, since TCRdb omits it. Germline V gene lookup returns CDR1 VENAVY and CDR2 YDSYNSRV. This CDR3 is 14 amino acids long. After removal of 0 bases from V and 7 bases from J, the junction contained 9 bases not matched to a gene. Here the CDR3 reads CATWDRRKEYKKLF. The CDR3 nucleotides read TGTGCCACCTGGGATAGGCGCAAAGAATATAAGAAACTCTTT.

This clone has at least ten counts. Given a far larger clone just one base away, this is likely a sequencing read error. The sample has other DNA sequences that encode this CDR3 too. The V gene is listed as TRGV10; no J gene was called. TRGV10 counts as an open reading frame of uncertain function. The CDR3 is 10 amino acids. CDR3 in DNA: TGTGCTGCGTGGGATGACGAGAAACTATTT. Residues: CAAWDDEKLF.

The sample holds many counts of this clone. The chain uses TRGV10 and TRGJ1 or TRGJ2. As TCRdb names no J gene, one was assigned here on the basis of a DNA match to germline. TRGV10 is labeled an ORF, and its function is uncertain. With 8 bases clipped from V and 1 base from J, the junction kept 12 bases outside the gene matches. The CDR3 has 15 amino acids. CDR3 residues: CAAWDYIPNYYKKLF. Here the CDR3 DNA reads TGTGCTGCGTGGGATTACATACCTAATTATTATAAGAAACTCTTT.

Regarding this clone: TCRdb pairs this DNA with a much larger clone's protein that differs at residue 4, likely a read error; the protein shown was translated from the DNA. DNA for the CDR3: TGTGCCACGACGGTGAAGGAACTCTTT. This encodes CATTVKELF. The J gene is uncalled and the V gene is TRGV2. The CDR3 is 9 residues long. Looked up from germline, CDR1 is EGSNGY and CDR2 is YDSYNSKV.

The sample holds many counts of this clone. The genes are TRGV8 and TRGJ1 or TRGJ2. TCRdb supplies no J gene; here it was assigned by aligning the nucleotide sequence to germline. Looked up from germline, CDR1 is VENAVY and CDR2 is YDSYNSRV. V gave up 4 bases and J gave up 0 bases; unmatched junction bases: 6. The CDR3 extends over 14 amino acids. CDR3 sequence reads: CATWDYSNYYKKLF. CDR3 in DNA: TGTGCCACCTGGGACTATTCGAATTATTATAAGAAACTCTTT.

Many counts were recorded for this clone. The CDR3, as DNA: TGTGCCTGCTGGATTAGGCACGATGGGGATTATAAGAAACTCTTT. It specifies CACWIRHDGDYKKLF. The V and J genes are TRGV11 and TRGJ1 or TRGJ2. TCRdb carries no J gene annotation; the J gene was assigned here by matching the DNA with germline. TRGV11 is an ORF for which the function is uncertain. The CDR3 length is 15 residues. Losses at the gene ends were 0 bases for V and 5 bases for J; bases not matched to a gene: 7.

This clone showed up many times. The protein in TCRdb stems from a much larger clone and differs at residue 16 from this DNA's translation, likely a read error; here the protein is translated from the DNA. The same CDR3 can be traced to other DNA sequences in this sample. The V gene is TRGV11, but the J gene lacks a call. TRGV11 is assigned to the ORF class and has an uncertain function. There are 17 residues in the CDR3. The CDR3 loop reads CACWILRDYTTGWFKLF. The CDR3 bases are TGTGCCTGCTGGATTCTTAGGGATTATACCACTGGTTGGTTCAAGCTATTT.

The chain uses TRGV11 and TRGJ1 or TRGJ2. No J segment appears in TCRdb, so it was assigned here by matching the sequence to germline. TRGV11 is an open reading frame whose function is uncertain. The trim removed 0 bases at V and 9 bases at J, leaving 11 bases unmatched. The CDR3 extends over 15 amino acids. The chain's CDR3 is CACWIRHVGPGKKLF. The CDR3 region has the DNA TGTGCCTGCTGGATTAGGCACGTAGGACCTGGTAAGAAACTCTTT.

This clone was seen repeatedly, ten times or more. This chain connects TRGV5 to TRGJ1 or TRGJ2. Matching the DNA to germline supplied the J gene, which TCRdb does not give. With 1 base clipped from V and 2 bases from J, the junction kept 5 bases outside the gene matches. The CDR3 runs to 14 residues. Germline CDR1 is VINAFY and CDR2 is YDVSNSKD. CDR3 residues: CATWDSPHYYKKLF. CDR3 sequence (DNA): TGTGCCACCTGGGACAGCCCCCATTATTATAAGAAACTCTTT.

This clone qualifies as medium-sized. The chain uses TRGV10 and TRGJ1 or TRGJ2. The J gene, missing from TCRdb, was assigned here through DNA to germline matching. TRGV10 is sorted into the ORF group, with uncertain function. V gave up 8 bases and J gave up 2 bases; unmatched junction bases: 10. This CDR3 is 14 amino acids long. The CDR3 loop is CAAWDYIYYYKKLF. DNA for the CDR3: TGTGCTGCGTGGGATTATATATATTATTATAAGAAACTCTTT.

This clone counts as medium-sized (0.01 to 0.1%). The rearrangement uses TRGV10 and TRGJP1. TCRdb is silent on the J gene; assignment here came from matching the DNA to germline. TRGV10 is marked as an open reading frame, function uncertain. The CDR3 consists of 11 residues. V dropped 8 bases and J dropped 12; count of bases not matched to a gene: 7. CDR3 sequence (DNA): TGTGCTGCGTGGCTGGGTGGGTTCAAGATATTT. It yields the protein CAAWLGGFKIF.

Regarding this clone: TCRdb's entry gives the protein of a much larger clone, which mismatches this DNA's translation at residue 6, likely from a read error; the protein reported here is translated from the DNA. The rearrangement links TRGV10 to TRGJP2. Here the J gene was assigned by germline matching of the DNA, as TCRdb has none. TRGV10 counts as an open reading frame of uncertain function. Trimming took 8 bases from V and 8 from J; bases not matched to a gene: 6. The CDR3 runs to 12 residues. CDR3 loop: CAAWDQDWIKTF. Written as DNA, the CDR3 is TGTGCTGCGTGGGATCAAGATTGGATCAAGACGTTT.

By proportion, this clone is medium-sized. V gene TRGV8 combines with J gene TRGJP2. TCRdb offers no J gene call, so here the DNA was matched to germline to obtain one. Per the germline V gene, CDR1 is VENAVY and CDR2 is YDSYNSRV. The length of the CDR3 is 14 residues. V shed 3 bases, J shed 6 bases, and the junction held 7 bases outside the gene matches. The CDR3 region is CATWDDECDWIKTF. CDR3 coding DNA: TGTGCCACCTGGGATGACGAGTGTGATTGGATCAAGACGTTT.

This clone has ten or more counts. V is TRGV10 and J is TRGJ1 or TRGJ2. TCRdb does not report a J gene; here it was assigned by matching the DNA to germline references. TRGV10 has ORF status, its function being uncertain. This CDR3 comprises 10 residues. Trimming took 8 bases from V and 12 from J; bases not matched to a gene: 8. The CDR3 here is CAAWDKSKLF. Written as DNA, the CDR3 is TGTGCTGCGTGGGATAAATCGAAACTCTTT.

This clone was observed at least ten times. V is TRGV11 and J is TRGJ1 or TRGJ2. TCRdb leaves out the J gene; it was filled in here by matching the DNA to germline. TRGV11 falls under the ORF class, with uncertain function. Germline trimming cut 4 bases from V and 2 bases from J; bases unmatched to any gene: 5. The CDR3 runs to 14 residues. This CDR3 is CACWIRFYYYKKLF. In nucleotides, the CDR3 is TGTGCCTGCTGGATTAGATTTTATTATTATAAGAAACTCTTT.

At least ten counts were recorded for this clone. A much larger clone differs from this one at a single base, so this may be a read error. This specimen includes other DNA sequences encoding the same CDR3. CDR3 sequence reads: CATWDGNYYKKLF. CDR3 bases: TGTGCCACCTGGGACGGTAATTATTATAAGAAACTCTTT. The chain recombines TRGV2 with TRGJ1 or TRGJ2. Since TCRdb gives no J gene, matching the DNA to germline was used here to assign it. CDR3 size: 13 residues. J gave up 1 base and V 1 base, and 1 base lay outside the gene matches. Germline V lookup: CDR1 EGSNGY, CDR2 YDSYNSKV.

Relative to its sample, this clone is medium-sized. Other DNA sequences of this sample code for an identical CDR3. J is TRGJ1 or TRGJ2 and V is TRGV10. The J gene is absent in TCRdb and was assigned here via DNA matching to germline. TRGV10 is designated an ORF whose function remains uncertain. CDR3 length: 12 residues. Trimming took 8 bases from V and 5 from J; bases not matched to a gene: 7. The CDR3 DNA reads as TGTGCTGCGTGGGATTTTGATTATAAGAAACTCTTT. Its translation is CAAWDFDYKKLF.

At least ten counts were recorded for this clone. The V gene is TRGV3, the J gene TRGJ1 or TRGJ2. In the absence of a J gene in TCRdb, the DNA was matched to germline to assign it here. The CDR3 runs 14 residues. Germline V gives CDR1 VTNTFY, CDR2 YDVSTARD (reference sequence). V was clipped by 0 bases and J by 2 bases; unmatched bases: 4. The CDR3 nucleotides read TGTGCCACCTGGGACAGGTTGCATTATTATAAGAAACTCTTT. Encoded protein: CATWDRLHYYKKLF.

By sample share, this clone is medium-sized (0.01 to 0.1%). CDR3 coding DNA: TGTGCCACCTGGGACGGGCCGAATTATTATAAGAAACTCTTT. Its protein is CATWDGPNYYKKLF. V is TRGV2 and J is TRGJ1 or TRGJ2. Here the J gene came from matching the DNA to germline, since TCRdb omits it. From germline, CDR1 is EGSNGY and CDR2 YDSYNSKV. The CDR3 has 14 amino acids. After removal of 0 bases from V and 0 bases from J, the junction contained 2 bases not matched to a gene.

V and J are TRGV2 and TRGJ1 or TRGJ2. TCRdb leaves out the J gene; it was filled in here by matching the DNA to germline. Germline V gene data show CDR1 as EGSNGY and CDR2 as YDSYNSKV. The CDR3 covers 9 residues. The V and J ends lost 12 bases and 8 bases, in that order; junction bases with no gene match: 7. DNA of the CDR3: TGTGCCCCTACTAATAAGAAACTCTTT. Its protein product is CAPTNKKLF.

By share, this clone ranks as medium-sized. TCRdb lists the protein of a much larger clone for this DNA, which differs at residue 9, so this is likely a read error; the protein given here is translated from the DNA itself. The V gene is TRGV5, the J gene TRGJP1. In the absence of a J gene in TCRdb, the DNA was matched to germline to assign it here. CDR1 VINAFY and CDR2 YDVSNSKD come from the germline V gene. The CDR3 runs 15 residues. CDR3 protein: CATWGLHTNGWFKIF. CDR3 DNA sequence: TGTGCCACCTGGGGTTTACATACCAATGGTTGGTTCAAGATATTT.

In its sample, this clone is medium-sized. V gene TRGV2 combines with J gene TRGJ1 or TRGJ2. TCRdb supplies no J gene; here it was assigned by aligning the nucleotide sequence to germline. Germline trimming cut 4 bases from V and 6 bases from J; bases unmatched to any gene: 15. CDR3 length equals 15 residues. CDR1 and CDR2 (germline): EGSNGY, YDSYNSKV. CDR3 amino acids: CATWELYHKGYKKLF. CDR3 in DNA: TGTGCCACCTGGGAGTTGTACCACAAAGGTTATAAGAAACTCTTT.